This is a list of T cell receptor beta chains from one sample in a study of blood T cells in healthy people across ages. TCRdb passed the 5' RACE reads through MiXCR, listing each CDR3 protein once. The table shows approximately 880,000 distinct CDR3 sequences, with approximately 49% occurring only once. Sample: blood. The receptors here all came from a man aged 30-40 years in good health. Both conserved end residues are part of each CDR3. D genes are given only for firm matches. Size is omitted from some rows. Given values are once, few, many or a class for expanded clones.

TRBV10-3	NA	TRBJ2-5	13	NA	CAISEGISETQYF	TGTGCCATCAGTGAGGGAATTAGTGAGACCCAGTACTTC
TRBV4-1	NA	TRBJ1-2	16	NA	CASSQDSAGTNYGYTF	TGCGCCAGCAGCCAAGACTCTGCCGGAACTAACTATGGCTACACCTTC
TRBV7-9	NA	TRBJ1-1	14	NA	CASSVVQMNTEAFF	TGTGCCAGCAGCGTAGTACAGATGAACACTGAAGCTTTCTTT
TRBV7-6	NA	TRBJ2-6	15	NA	CASSLWASGANVLTF	TGTGCCAGCAGCTTATGGGCATCGGGGGCCAACGTCCTGACTTTC
TRBV12-3/TRBV12-4	NA	TRBJ2-1	15	NA	CASSPDSFGHNEQFF	TGTGCCAGCAGTCCGGACAGCTTCGGGCACAATGAGCAGTTCTTC
TRBV7-8	once	TRBJ2-7	13	TRBD2	CASSGRAQYEQYF	TGTGCCAGCAGCGGGAGGGCACAGTACGAGCAGTACTTC
TRBV5-1	NA	TRBJ1-6	17	NA	CASSLWGPSSYNSPLHF	TGCGCCAGCAGCTTGTGGGGACCGAGCTCCTATAATTCACCCCTCCACTTT
TRBV6-5	NA	TRBJ2-5	13	NA	CASSYIGRETQYF	TGTGCCAGCAGTTATATAGGGAGAGAGACCCAGTACTTC
TRBV7-3	NA	TRBJ2-3	14	NA	CASSGSGLGATQYF	TGTGCCAGCAGCGGGTCGGGTTTGGGTGCTACGCAGTATTTT
TRBV27	NA	TRBJ2-5	17	TRBD2	CASSLIGLAGGRRTQYF	TGTGCCAGCAGTTTAATCGGACTAGCGGGGGGGCGGAGGACCCAGTACTTC